A single T cell receptor (beta chain) is shown here with its context. Repertoires were generated with immunoSEQ multiplex PCR, while TCRdb's copy carries only in-frame clones and drops some. The table includes roughly 64,000 clones, 90% detected once. This sample is drawn from a study of control samples from healthy donors and cancer patients. This CDR3 has 17 residues. The V segment lost 3 bases and the J segment 2 bases; nucleotides outside the gene matches: 6. The germline V gene has CDR1 MDHEN and CDR2 SYDVKM. Specimen: PBMCs. The chain is built from TRBV28 and TRBJ1-5; 11 bases are a match to TRBD1. This clonotype originated in a woman aged 45-60 years with colorectal cancer. The CDR3 reads CASSLSGTGGRNQPQHF. CDR3 bases: TGTGCCAGCAGTTTGTCCGGGACAGGGGGGCGCAATCAGCCCCAGCATTTT. Using reference TRBV28 and TRBJ1-5 for the parts outside the CDR3, the full variable domain is DVKVTQSSRYLVKRTGEKVFLECVQDMDHENMFWYRQDPGLGLRLIYFSYDVKMKEKGDIPEGYSVSREKKERFSLILESASTNQTSMYLCASSLSGTGGRNQPQHFGDGTRLSIL.